This TCR beta chain was captured in a study of cytomegalovirus exposure and HLA in healthy donors. Whole-study findings and limits: The classifier, whose performance was assessed in both the original and validation cohorts, reportedly diagnosed cytomegalovirus status with high specificity and sensitivity. Later analysis identified a missense DCLRE1C variant that was linked to TCR beta V- and J-gene trimming.

On this clone itself: The antigen is unknown.

PCR involved 60 Vbeta and 13 Jbeta primers. Sequencing used immunoSEQ multiplex PCR; TCRdb keeps in-frame clones, though not all of them. Here the sample spans nearly 300,000 clones, roughly 90% being singletons. There are 16 residues in the CDR3. V lost 5 bases, J lost 0 bases, and 6 bases stayed unmatched. The germline V gene has CDR1 SEHNR and CDR2 FQNEAQ (reference sequence). Sequenced: PBMCs. The chain has TRBV7-9 and TRBJ2-3, with 9 bases identical to TRBD2. The sequence was obtained from a man aged 40-49 years in good health and CMV-seropositive. CDR3 region: CASSPRGGTSTDTQYF. For the CDR3, the DNA is TGTGCCAGCAGCCCGCGGGGGGGGACTAGCACAGATACGCAGTATTTT. The full variable domain, completed using reference TRBV7-9 and TRBJ2-3, is DTGVSQNPRHKITKRGQNVTFRCDPISEHNRLYWYRQTLGQGPEFLTYFQNEAQLEKSRLLSDRFSAERPKGSFSTLEIQRTEQGDSAMYLCASSPRGGTSTDTQYFGPGTRLTVL.